One sample yielded the 32 T cell receptor beta chains listed below, sequenced in a study of control samples from healthy donors and cancer patients. Profiling relied on immunoSEQ multiplex PCR, and the TCRdb table lists in-frame clones only, not all of them. The sample gives approximately 150,000 clones, around 90% of which show up once; over 4.5% is in the top ten. Sequencing was carried out using blood. The receptor set was obtained from a man between 25 and 39 years old in good health.

Here the CDR3 DNA reads TGTGCCAGCAGCGTAACCCTCACCGGGGAGCTGTTTTTT. Translation: CASSVTLTGELFF. The chain links TRBV9 to TRBJ2-2; D call uncertain. This CDR3 is built from 13 residues. The ends were cut back, 1 base at V and 4 bases at J, with 5 bases in the middle. Looked up from germline, CDR1 is SGDLS and CDR2 is YYNGEE. Full variable domain (remainder filled in from reference TRBV9 and TRBJ2-2): DSGVTQTPKHLITATGQRVTLRCSPRSGDLSVYWYQQSLDQGLQFLIQYYNGEERAKGNILERFSAQQFPDLHSELNLSSLELGDSALYFCASSVTLTGELFFGEGSRLTVL.

The chain has TRBV10-1 and TRBJ1-2; perhaps TRBD1 as D (6 bases). Trimming took 7 bases from V and 1 from J, leaving 19 bases between them. Germline-derived CDR1 and CDR2 are WNHNN and SYGVQD (reference sequence). This CDR3 region has 16 residues. CDR3 bases: TGCGCCAGCAACCCGTGGCAAAGACAGGTTAACTATGGCTACACCTTC. This translates into CASNPWQRQVNYGYTF.

The chain combines TRBV27 with TRBJ2-7; 9 bases fit TRBD2. Germline trimming cut 3 bases from V and 4 bases from J; bases unmatched to any gene: 4. CDR1 is MNHEY, CDR2 SMNVEV, per germline (reference sequence). The CDR3 has 14 amino acids. CDR3 bases: TGTGCCAGCAGTTTTGGCGCGGGAGGGTACGAGCAGTACTTC. Encoded protein: CASSFGAGGYEQYF.

The chain has TRBV4-2 and TRBJ2-5; the D gene is possibly TRBD1 (5 bases). CDR3 length equals 13 residues. Trimming took off 1 base at V and 4 bases at J, with 7 bases between the two ends. CDR1 and CDR2 from the germline V gene are LGHNA and YNFKEQ. CDR3 loop: CASSQGTRETQYF. The DNA of the CDR3 is TGTGCCAGCAGCCAAGGGACACGAGAGACCCAGTACTTC.

The gene calls are TRBV6-5 and TRBJ1-5; unclear D gene. The CDR3 covers 12 residues. CDR1 is MNHEY, CDR2 SVGAGI, per germline. V was clipped by 6 bases and J by 7 bases, with 10 bases between them. This CDR3 reads CASSPGIQPQHF. DNA of the CDR3: TGTGCCAGCAGCCCGGGGATCCAGCCCCAGCATTTT.

This clone was picked up one time. The chain joins TRBV29-1 to TRBJ2-2; 11 bases fit TRBD2. Losses at the gene ends were 5 bases for V and 1 base for J; bases not matched to a gene: 9. The CDR3 length is 17 residues. Germline V gene lookup returns CDR1 SQVTM and CDR2 ANQGSEA. This CDR3 reads CSVMVAGGRVNTGELFF. As DNA, the CDR3 is TGCAGCGTTATGGTAGCGGGAGGGCGAGTGAACACCGGGGAGCTGTTTTTT.

This chain joins TRBV5-1 and TRBJ2-7, with 9 bases that match TRBD1. The CDR3 spans 14 residues. The J segment lost 5 bases and the V segment lost 4 bases, leaving 7 bases of the junction unmatched. Germline assignment: CDR1 SGHRS and CDR2 YFSETQ. CDR3 sequence: CASSPGTGSDEQYF. The CDR3 region has the DNA TGCGCCAGCAGCCCCGGGACAGGGTCGGACGAGCAGTACTTC. The variable domain in full, completed from reference TRBV5-1 and TRBJ2-7, reads KAGVTQTPRYLIKTRGQQVTLSCSPISGHRSVSWYQQTPGQGLQFLFEYFSETQRNKGNFPGRFSGRQFSNSRSEMNVSTLELGDSALYLCASSPGTGSDEQYFGPGTRLTVT.

This chain links TRBV7-2 with TRBJ2-7; no reliable D call. This CDR3 contains 14 residues. Trimming took 5 bases from V and 3 from J, leaving 14 bases between them. CDR1 is SGHTA and CDR2 is FQGNSA in the germline V gene. CDR3 sequence (DNA): TGTGCCAGCAGCATCAAGGGCCCGAACTACGAGCAGTACTTC. As protein: CASSIKGPNYEQYF.

The J gene is TRBJ2-3, the V gene TRBV3-1 (or the pseudogene TRBV3-2); TRBD2 matches at 9 bases. The CDR3 contains 19 residues. With 0 bases clipped from V and 0 bases from J, the junction kept 10 bases outside the gene matches. Looked up from germline, CDR1 is LGHDT and CDR2 is YNNKEL (reference sequence). The CDR3 nucleotides read TGTGCCAGCAGCCAAGACGAGGGGCTAGCGGGGCTGAGCACAGATACGCAGTATTTT. This codes for CASSQDEGLAGLSTDTQYF.

The chain is built from TRBV19 and TRBJ1-2; 8 bases agree with TRBD1. This CDR3 comprises 16 residues. V lost 4 bases, J lost 6 bases, and 13 bases stayed unmatched. The germline gives CDR1 LNHDA, CDR2 SQIVND (reference sequence). The CDR3 DNA sequence: TGTGCCAGTAGTACCGACAGGACAGGGTATTTTGATGGCTACACCTTC. Translation: CASSTDRTGYFDGYTF. The variable domain in full, with the rest retrieved from reference TRBV19 and TRBJ1-2, is DGGITQSPKYLFRKEGQNVTLSCEQNLNHDAMYWYRQDPGQGLRLIYYSQIVNDFQKGDIAEGYSVSREKKESFPLTVTSAQKNPTAFYLCASSTDRTGYFDGYTFGSGTRLTVV.

This clone was counted a single time. The chain joins TRBV7-2 to TRBJ2-7; 10 nucleotides align to TRBD2. Trimming removed 5 bases from V and 6 bases from J; junction bases left unmatched: 13. CDR1 is SGHTA and CDR2 is FQGNSA in the germline V gene. The CDR3 consists of 16 residues. The CDR3 here is CASSQLSSGGRVEQYF. The DNA for the CDR3 is TGTGCCAGCAGCCAACTTAGTAGCGGGGGGAGGGTCGAGCAGTACTTC.

CDR3 residues: CASSLPGQTEAFF. The DNA for the CDR3 is TGTGCCAGCAGTTTACCGGGACAGACTGAAGCTTTCTTT. The chain has TRBV12-3 or TRBV12-4 and TRBJ1-1; 7 bases line up with TRBD1. CDR3 length: 13 residues. With 2 bases clipped from V and 5 bases from J, the junction kept 2 bases outside the gene matches.

The V gene is TRBV6-6, the J gene TRBJ2-7; D gene unclear. Trimming removed 7 bases from V and 5 bases from J, with 9 bases in between. Germline CDR1 is MNHNY and CDR2 is SVGAGI (reference sequence). This CDR3 has 11 residues. The CDR3 DNA reads TGTGCCAGCACTTCCCTAGACGAGCAGTACTTC. Residues: CASTSLDEQYF.

The chain carries TRBV4-3 and TRBJ1-1; possible D gene TRBD1, 5 bases. CDR1 and CDR2 from the germline V gene are LGHNA and YSLEER. This CDR3 region has 14 residues. The germline V and J ends were trimmed by 1 base and 6 bases, with 12 bases remaining between them. DNA of the CDR3: TGCGCCAGCAGCCAAGCTCCGGGGGGGGCTGAAGCTTTCTTT. It is translated as CASSQAPGGAEAFF.

The chain uses TRBV19 and TRBJ1-1, with D unresolved. With 4 bases removed from V and 5 bases from J, the gap between germline ends came to 8 bases. Germline V CDR1 and CDR2: LNHDA, SQIVND (reference sequence). The CDR3 sequence is 12 residues long. The DNA of the CDR3 is TGTGCCAGTAGTAGGGAGGTAACTGAAGCTTTCTTT. The encoded protein is CASSREVTEAFF. Filled out from reference TRBV19 and TRBJ1-1, the complete variable domain reads DGGITQSPKYLFRKEGQNVTLSCEQNLNHDAMYWYRQDPGQGLRLIYYSQIVNDFQKGDIAEGYSVSREKKESFPLTVTSAQKNPTAFYLCASSREVTEAFFGQGTRLTVV.

The chain couples TRBV9 to TRBJ2-7, with no clear D. This CDR3 has 14 amino acids. The germline gives CDR1 SGDLS, CDR2 YYNGEE. V was pared by 0 bases and J by 1 base, with 8 bases between. CDR3 sequence reads: CASSVGQESYEQYF. The CDR3 DNA sequence: TGTGCCAGCAGCGTAGGGCAGGAATCCTACGAGCAGTACTTC.

In its sample, this clone ranks as large. The V and J genes are TRBV27 and TRBJ1-1; the D is unclear. The V gene lost 5 bases and the J gene lost 4 bases, with 11 bases spanning the gap. Germline V gene sequence: CDR1 MNHEY, CDR2 SMNVEV (reference sequence). This CDR3 contains 13 residues. The CDR3 bases are TGTGCCAGCAGTATCCCTCCGTTCACTGAAGCTTTCTTT. Translation gives CASSIPPFTEAFF.

V usage is TRBV10-3 and J usage is TRBJ2-1, with D possibly being TRBD1 (6 bases). Germline V gives CDR1 ENHRY, CDR2 SYGVKD. The CDR3 spans 16 residues. With 4 bases removed from V and 7 bases from J, the gap between germline ends came to 20 bases. CDR3 nucleotides: TGTGCCATCAGTGCCCCCGGGAAGGGCAGGGGTAATGAGCAGTTCTTC. As protein: CAISAPGKGRGNEQFF.

This chain joins TRBV5-4 and TRBJ2-1, with TRBD2 identical over 14 bases. CDR1 is SGHNT and CDR2 is YYREEE in the germline V gene (reference sequence). The V gene end was trimmed by 3 bases and the J gene end by 5 bases; junction bases not matched to a gene: 4. This CDR3 is 16 amino acids long. The CDR3: CASSSGLAGGHNEQFF. DNA for the CDR3: TGTGCCAGCAGCTCCGGACTAGCGGGGGGACACAATGAGCAGTTCTTC.

J is TRBJ2-2 and V is TRBV30; TRBD1 matches at 11 bases. CDR3 length: 13 residues. The germline V gene encodes CDR1 GTSNPN and CDR2 SVGIG (reference sequence). V shed 5 bases, J shed 6 bases, and the junction held 2 bases outside the gene matches. The CDR3 here is CAWAGQGAGELFF. CDR3 sequence (DNA): TGTGCCTGGGCGGGACAGGGGGCCGGGGAGCTGTTTTTT.

This clone was detected only a few times. The V and J genes are TRBV5-1 and TRBJ2-7, with D maybe TRBD2 (5 bases). The V gene lost 4 bases and the J gene lost 2 bases, with 13 bases spanning the gap. The CDR3 is 14 residues long. The germline V gene encodes CDR1 SGHRS and CDR2 YFSETQ. CDR3 DNA: TGCGCCAGCAGCACGGACGGGGTCCCCTACGAGCAGTACTTC. Its translation is CASSTDGVPYEQYF.

The rearrangement uses TRBV4-1 and TRBJ1-5; TRBD1 might be the D (5 bases). With 4 bases removed from V and 7 bases from J, the gap between germline ends came to 14 bases. Germline values: CDR1 MGHRA, CDR2 YSYEKL. CDR3 length equals 14 residues. CDR3 residues: CASSLQGPGQPQHF. The CDR3 DNA reads as TGCGCCAGCAGCCTCCAGGGCCCCGGGCAGCCCCAGCATTTT.

The chain joins TRBV24-1 to TRBJ1-2; weak D call: TRBD1 (5 bases). The CDR3 runs 13 residues. Per germline, CDR1 KGHDR and CDR2 SFDVKD. The V gene lost 1 base and the J gene lost 4 bases, with 6 bases spanning the gap. CDR3 region: CATSDFRGYGYTF. The CDR3 DNA is TGTGCCACCAGTGATTTTAGGGGCTATGGCTACACCTTC.

Comment on this clone: The junction departs from the called germline gene at one end, perhaps through a read error. The chain couples TRBV29-1 to TRBJ1-2, with 11 bases lining up with TRBD1. In germline, CDR1 is SQVTM, CDR2 ANQGSEA. CDR3 size: 13 residues. The CDR3 here is CSVEGQGAPGYTF. The DNA for the CDR3 is TGCAGCGTGGAAGGACAGGGGGCGCCTGGCTACACCTTC.

The V call is TRBV5-5, the J call TRBJ1-4; 8 bases map to TRBD1. CDR1 and CDR2 (germline): SGHKS, YYEKEE (reference sequence). The V and J ends lost 4 bases and 8 bases, in that order; junction bases with no gene match: 7. The length of the CDR3 is 14 residues. The CDR3, as DNA: TGTGCCAGCAGCGAGACAGGGGCGGGGGAAAAACTGTTTTTT. Its protein product is CASSETGAGEKLFF.

This rearrangement joins TRBV7-3 to TRBJ2-6; D not resolved. Trimming cost V 5 bases and J 0 bases, with 14 bases left between them. From germline, CDR1 is SGHTA and CDR2 FQGTGA. CDR3 length equals 17 residues. The CDR3: CASSLTLRFSGANVLTF. The CDR3 DNA reads as TGTGCCAGCAGCCTCACCCTACGGTTCTCTGGGGCCAACGTCCTGACTTTC.

The chain carries TRBV5-4 and TRBJ1-2; 9 nucleotides agree with TRBD1. Trimming cost V 5 bases and J 5 bases; bases outside gene matches: 4. The CDR3 spans 13 residues. Germline CDR1 is SGHNT and CDR2 is YYREEE (reference sequence). This chain's CDR3 is CASRETGGYGYTF. CDR3 nucleotides: TGTGCCAGCAGAGAGACAGGGGGTTATGGCTACACCTTC.

The chain couples TRBV29-1 to TRBJ1-1, with D possibly matching TRBD1 (5 bases). Trimming took 7 bases from V and 7 from J, leaving 19 bases between them. This CDR3 is built from 13 residues. Germline CDR1 reads SQVTM; CDR2 reads ANQGSEA. The CDR3 spells CSALPAGVNEAFF. CDR3 nucleotides: TGCAGCGCGCTCCCTGCGGGGGTGAATGAAGCTTTCTTT.

The chain carries TRBV24-1 and TRBJ2-1; 8 bases align to TRBD2. The CDR3 totals 15 residues. V lost 3 bases, J lost 8 bases, and 8 bases stayed unmatched. Germline lookup yields CDR1 KGHDR and CDR2 SFDVKD. The CDR3 DNA is TGTGCCACCAGTGATCCAGCGGGAGTCGGCGATGAGCAGTTCTTC. It codes for CATSDPAGVGDEQFF.

V and J are TRBV2 and TRBJ1-1; TRBD1 agrees at 7 bases. Losses at the gene ends were 6 bases for V and 7 bases for J; bases not matched to a gene: 5. This CDR3 contains 12 residues. Germline lookup yields CDR1 SNHLY and CDR2 FYNNEI. The CDR3 loop reads CASRAQGIEAFF. CDR3 coding DNA: TGTGCCAGCAGGGCACAGGGGATTGAAGCTTTCTTT.

This clone was observed once. CDR3 nucleotide sequence: TGTGCCAGCAGCCATATCGACAGGCCTGGCTACACCTTC. It encodes CASSHIDRPGYTF. The V and J genes are TRBV3-1 (or the pseudogene TRBV3-2) and TRBJ1-2; possibly TRBD1 for D (6 bases). Between the trimmed V and J ends, which lost 3 bases and 7 bases, there was a span of 12 bases. The CDR3 totals 13 residues. CDR1 is LGHDT and CDR2 is YNNKEL in the germline V gene (reference sequence).

The V call is TRBV7-5, the J call TRBJ2-7; whether TRBD1, the table's D call, matches the DNA was not checked. TRBV7-5 is a pseudogene. This CDR3 comprises 16 residues. Here the CDR3 reads CARSLVSVPHSYEQYF. CDR3 DNA: TGTGCCAGAAGCCTAGTATCCGTACCACACTCCTACGAGCAGTACTTC.